This T cell receptor (beta chain) stems from a study of technical replicates of blood from several donors. Sequencing used immunoSEQ multiplex PCR; TCRdb keeps in-frame clones, though not all of them. Here the sample spans tens of thousands of clones, 90% to 96% being singletons. The table lists this clone with a count of one. This TCR was recovered from a human donor in good health. The sequencing input was T cells isolated from PBMCs.

CDR3 bases: TGTGCCAGCAGCTTGCAGGAATCCTCTAATGAAAAACTGTTTTTT. This gives the protein CASSLQESSNEKLFF. V and J are TRBV5-6 and TRBJ1-4, with D unresolved. Looked up from germline, CDR1 is SGHDT and CDR2 is YYEEEE. The CDR3 sequence is 15 residues long. V lost 1 base and J 3 bases, leaving 10 bases between the germline ends. Full variable domain (missing parts from reference TRBV5-6 and TRBJ1-4): DAGVTQSPTHLIKTRGQQVTLRCSPKSGHDTVSWYQQALGQGPQFIFQYYEEEERQRGNFPDRFSGHQFPNYSSELNVNALLLGDSALYLCASSLQESSNEKLFFGSGTQLSVL.